The sequence of this TCR beta chain was determined in a study of T cells in Graves' hyperthyroidism and ophthalmopathy. Study results and caveats: Among clonotypes expanded in thyroid above 0.001, most were also found in blood. A model built on 13 V-J features separated ophthalmopathy from stable hyperthyroidism.

Researchers amplified the TCR beta CDR3 regions from RNA transcripts. TCR CDR3 underwent first-round RT-PCR with the HTBI primer set. TCRdb used MiXCR to reprocess the multiplex PCR reads, holding one entry per CDR3 protein. Among about 380,000 distinct CDR3 sequences listed, about 18% were seen once. The CDR3 sequence is 13 residues long. Germline-derived CDR1 and CDR2 are SNHLY and FYNNEI. Trimming stripped 2 bases from V and 4 bases from J, with 6 bases between. This clonotype was found many times. Its antigen is still unknown. Each person with ophthalmopathy scored at least 3 on the Clinical Activity Score, reached NOSPECS grade 4 or higher, and had been ill under 3 months.

This TCR derives from a young man with Graves' ophthalmopathy. The sample was blood. The chain joins TRBV2 to TRBJ2-1; D is ambiguous. CDR3 residues: CASSELRYNEQFF. CDR3 in DNA: TGTGCCAGCAGTGAATTGAGATACAATGAGCAGTTCTTC.